This T cell receptor (beta chain) derives from a study of blood T cell repertoires in COVID-19 (dated by TCRdb to 2020 to 2021). For the wider study: Samples covering the acute and convalescent phases of COVID-19 were provided by collaborators in the United States, Italy and Spain. The material from the prospective study consisted of cDNA or gDNA derived from T cells, B-cell-depleted T cells, or PBMCs. The dataset comprised deeply sampled blood TCRbeta repertoires from subjects exposed to, actively infected with, or recovered from COVID-19. The repertoires were released in a freely available public database meant as a resource for research on the immune response to SARS-CoV-2. Samples were obtained from the ongoing ImmuneRACE study (first 160 participants) and from over 1,000 subjects provided by 6 global collaborators. Sample metadata almost always included a de-identified subject ID, COVID-19 status, age in years and sex. HLA class I and class II types, where available, came from metadata supplied by the sample provider rather than from assay-based typing. Broader findings and caveats from the paper: The amount of clinical and demographic metadata varied by source and participant and was provided uncurated.

Participants in the prospective study were enrolled through a virtual design, were aged about 18 to 89 years, and lived in roughly 25 United States geographic areas. In the prospective study, participants were assigned to cohorts based on the clinical history participants reported in a screening survey and a study questionnaire. Exposed participants were defined as having been in contact with someone with a PCR-confirmed or clinician-diagnosed COVID-19 case within 2 weeks of study entry. Each participant in the prospective study had whole blood, serum and a nasopharyngeal or oropharyngeal swab collected by mobile phlebotomists. Prospective study participants could optionally give additional blood draws and questionnaires over an approximately 2-month period. Blood samples from the prospective study were shipped frozen or at room temperature prior to DNA extraction. Comments on this clone: Its target antigen remains unknown. The input lacks base qualities; no much larger clone sits a single base away.

The germline V gene (reference sequence) specifies LNHDA as CDR1 and SQIVND as CDR2. V has 5 bases trimmed and J has 1 base trimmed; junction bases matching no gene number 11. The CDR3 runs 17 residues from the cysteine to the phenylalanine. Left in the record is the CDR3 DNA by itself, 51 bases read in frame from the first base. TCRbeta CDR3 regions were amplified from genomic DNA using the immunoSEQ Assay, a bias-controlled multiplex PCR. The source study handled its data this way. The number of nucleated cells in each sample was estimated by amplification of reference gene primers within the assay. Sequence reads were collapsed and filtered to measure the absolute abundance of every unique TCRbeta CDR3 rearrangement. For each sample, productive Simpson clonality was calculated by taking the square root of Simpson's diversity index across productive rearrangements. TCRdb took over this immuneACCESS table, retaining in-frame rearrangements with V and J assigned. Such tables are incomplete; in checked studies, under half of the missing clones stem from an unresolved V gene, and the remainder is unexplained. V, J and clone size are those of that table, while D and trimming were read from the DNA. The sample table lists 190,000 or so clones, less than 90% of them with a count of one. The ten largest make up about 4% of the sample.

The material sequenced was PBMCs or T cells enriched from blood (not recorded which). This receptor was taken from a woman aged 30 to 39 who had been exposed to COVID-19. The chain joins TRBV19 to TRBJ1-5, and 7 bases in between align with TRBD1. CDR3 region: CASSPGQALWSNQPQHF. Here is the DNA: TGTGCCAGTAGTCCCGGACAGGCCTTGTGGAGCAATCAGCCCCAGCATTTT.